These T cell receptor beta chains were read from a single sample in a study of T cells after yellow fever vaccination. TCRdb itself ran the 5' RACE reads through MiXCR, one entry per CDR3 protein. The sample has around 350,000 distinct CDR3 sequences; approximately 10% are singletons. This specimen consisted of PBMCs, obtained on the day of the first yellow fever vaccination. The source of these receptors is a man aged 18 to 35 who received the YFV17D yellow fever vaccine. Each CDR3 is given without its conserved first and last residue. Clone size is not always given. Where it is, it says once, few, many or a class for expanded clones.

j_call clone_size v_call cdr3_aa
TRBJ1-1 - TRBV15 ATSGDRSSQGAF
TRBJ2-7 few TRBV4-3 ASSLPPRGSYEQY
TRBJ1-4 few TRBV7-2 ASSLVGRGATNEKLF
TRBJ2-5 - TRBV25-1 ASSVPGAGGETQY
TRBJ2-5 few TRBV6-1 ASRETGVAYTQY
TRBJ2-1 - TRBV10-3 AISPGTPNEQF
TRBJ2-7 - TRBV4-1 ASRRTFNLNLYEQY
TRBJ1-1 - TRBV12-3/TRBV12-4 ASSLTDRGLTEAF
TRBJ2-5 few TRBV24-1 ATSDPRGRETQY
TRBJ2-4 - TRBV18 ASSTGDGNIQY
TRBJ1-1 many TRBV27 ASSLGSNTEAF
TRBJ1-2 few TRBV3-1 ASSQLRQKGYT
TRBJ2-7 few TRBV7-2 ASSVPGTEAYEQY
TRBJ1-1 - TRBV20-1 SATLQGTGTEAF
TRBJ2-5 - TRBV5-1 ASSLSTGPGRETQY
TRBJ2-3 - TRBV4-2 ASSQDTRAGDTQY
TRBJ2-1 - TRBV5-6 AISWGLFCTYNEQF
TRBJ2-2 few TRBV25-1 ASSEAGEAGELF
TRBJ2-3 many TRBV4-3 ASSQPGTDTQY
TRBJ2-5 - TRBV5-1 ASSLVTAGETQY
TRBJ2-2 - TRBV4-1 ASSQDPWPNTGELF
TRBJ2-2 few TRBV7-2 ASSQRQGLNTGELF
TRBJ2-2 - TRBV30 AWFKPLSIRDGNTGELF
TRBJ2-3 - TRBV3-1 ASSHISRTQY
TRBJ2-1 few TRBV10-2 ASSDSSGERYNEQF
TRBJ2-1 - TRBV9 ASSVAGDGSYNEQF
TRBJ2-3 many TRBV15 ATSREGDTQY
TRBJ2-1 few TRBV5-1 ASSLGVRSNEQF
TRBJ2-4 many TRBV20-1 SAADLAKNIQY
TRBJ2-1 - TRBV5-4 ASSLAGSPLNEQF
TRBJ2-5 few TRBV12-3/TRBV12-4 ASRTSGGGETQY
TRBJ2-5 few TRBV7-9 ASSTYPRGLPRTQY
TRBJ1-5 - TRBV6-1 ASSEGLWVINQPQH
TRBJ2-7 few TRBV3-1 ASSQDVAARRY
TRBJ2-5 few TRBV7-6 ASSLGGPGRGETQY
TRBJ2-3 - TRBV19 ASSIPGRDTQY
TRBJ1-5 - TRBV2 ASTIDRGDLPQH
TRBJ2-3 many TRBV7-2 ASSRAGGDLDTQY
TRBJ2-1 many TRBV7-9 ASSLRQGAVNEQF
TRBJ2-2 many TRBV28 ASSLAGSYTGELF
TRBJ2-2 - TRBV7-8 ASSETSGANTGELF
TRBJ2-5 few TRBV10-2 ASSKRGVKETQY
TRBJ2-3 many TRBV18 ASSWDTNTQY
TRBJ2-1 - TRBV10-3 AVLSGEYNEQF
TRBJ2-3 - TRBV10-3 AINGPGQGADTQY
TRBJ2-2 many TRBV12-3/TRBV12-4 ASRAAGTAGGTGELF
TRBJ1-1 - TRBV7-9 ASSLVDPAATEAF
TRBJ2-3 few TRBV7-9 ASSLADRPHTDTQY
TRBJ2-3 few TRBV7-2 ASSPIGSGATDTQY
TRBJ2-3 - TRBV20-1 CAVPGLAVSTDTQY
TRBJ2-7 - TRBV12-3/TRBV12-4 ASSSGPASYEQY
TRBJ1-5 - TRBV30 AWSAHSNQPQH
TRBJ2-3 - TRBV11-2 ASSFLAGALYSPSTDTQY
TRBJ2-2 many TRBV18 ASSPLAGELF
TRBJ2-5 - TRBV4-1 ASSQEDRGTETQY